These 15 T cell receptor beta chains came from one sample sequenced in a study of T cells in Graves' hyperthyroidism and ophthalmopathy. Amplification yielded TCR beta CDR3 regions, with RNA transcripts as the source. Carried out on the TCR CDR3, a first-round RT-PCR used the HTBI primer set. TCRdb itself ran the multiplex PCR reads through MiXCR, one entry per CDR3 protein. The table lists about 500,000 distinct CDR3 sequences, approximately 16% of them singletons, with 15% to 20% in the top ten. Sequenced material: blood. The receptors stem from a woman aged 18 to 35 with Graves' hyperthyroidism.

This clonotype was seen only a few times. V and J are TRBV7-6 and TRBJ2-7; D might be TRBD2 (5 bases). V was trimmed by 1 base and J by 5 bases, leaving 18 bases between them. This CDR3 comprises 16 residues. Germline-derived CDR1 and CDR2 are SGHVS and FNYEAQ. The CDR3 here is CASSLGPLRGSDEQYF. CDR3 nucleotide sequence: TGTGCCAGCAGCTTAGGCCCCCTCCGGGGATCCGACGAGCAGTACTTC.

This clonotype was detected many times. CDR3 sequence: CATLGDYNEQFF. For the CDR3, the DNA is TGTGCCACACTGGGGGACTACAATGAGCAGTTCTTC. This rearrangement joins TRBV10-3 to TRBJ2-1; D may correspond to TRBD1 or TRBD2 (5 bases each). Deletions cut 10 bases from V and 3 bases from J, with 10 bases between. This CDR3 spans 12 amino acids. From germline, CDR1 is ENHRY and CDR2 SYGVKD.

The table lists this clonotype with many counts. The chain has TRBV7-9 and TRBJ2-7, with 7 bases lining up with TRBD2. The V segment lost 1 base and the J segment 4 bases; nucleotides outside the gene matches: 7. The V gene's germline CDR1 is SEHNR and CDR2 FQNEAQ (reference sequence). The CDR3 extends over 15 amino acids. CDR3 in amino acids: CASSLVGGRGYEQYF. The CDR3 DNA follows: TGTGCCAGCAGCTTAGTTGGCGGGAGAGGGTACGAGCAGTACTTC.

The chain combines TRBV18 with TRBJ2-7; D is unresolved. The germline V gene has CDR1 KGHSH and CDR2 LQKENI. The CDR3 covers 17 residues. The V end was cut by 1 base, the J end by 3 bases, with 19 bases between. CDR3 in amino acids: CASSPLESRSRFYEQYF. CDR3 bases: TGTGCCAGCTCACCACTAGAATCCCGGAGTCGGTTCTACGAGCAGTACTTC.

The chain is built from TRBV6-1 and TRBJ2-7; D is perhaps TRBD1 (5 bases). This CDR3 is built from 15 residues. The V gene lost 7 bases and the J gene lost 1 base, with 17 bases spanning the gap. Germline V gene sequence: CDR1 MNHNS, CDR2 SASEGT. CDR3 protein: CASTLEGAGSYEQYF. Written as DNA, the CDR3 is TGTGCCAGCACCCTTGAAGGGGCAGGGTCCTACGAGCAGTACTTC.

This clonotype was seen ten or more times. The gene calls are TRBV20-1 and TRBJ2-1; 7 positions agree with TRBD2. This CDR3 has 14 residues. CDR1 and CDR2 (germline): DFQATT, SNEGSKA (reference sequence). The V segment lost 6 bases and the J segment 4 bases; nucleotides outside the gene matches: 9. The CDR3 is CSANSGAGYNEQFF. The CDR3 DNA sequence: TGCAGTGCCAATAGCGGAGCGGGATACAATGAGCAGTTCTTC.

This clonotype was counted at least ten times. J is TRBJ2-7 and V is TRBV11-2; maybe TRBD2 (7 bases). The length of the CDR3 is 15 residues. The V and J ends lost 4 bases and 4 bases respectively, with 17 bases between them. Germline lookup yields CDR1 SGHAT and CDR2 FQNNGV. CDR3 amino acids: CASSSFGGGRYEQYF. The CDR3 DNA follows: TGTGCCAGCAGCTCCTTTGGGGGGGGGCGGTACGAGCAGTACTTC.

This chain joins TRBV7-3 and TRBJ1-2; D gene unclear. This CDR3 contains 15 residues. Trimming removed 1 base at V and 2 bases at J, with 11 bases between. Germline CDR1 SGHTA, CDR2 FQGTGA. The CDR3 region is CASSLSGRTNYGYTF. CDR3 sequence (DNA): TGTGCCAGCAGCTTAAGTGGCAGAACGAACTATGGCTACACCTTC.

The V call is TRBV6-2 or TRBV6-3, the J call TRBJ1-2; D gene ambiguous. The V end was cut by 2 bases, the J end by 5 bases, with 9 bases between. Per the germline V gene, CDR1 is MNHEY and CDR2 is SVGEGT. This CDR3 is 13 amino acids long. The CDR3 is CASSYLREYGYTF. CDR3 nucleotides: TGTGCCAGCAGTTACCTCCGGGAGTATGGCTACACCTTC.

The chain uses TRBV5-1 and TRBJ1-2, with a weak D call TRBD1 (5 bases). Germline CDR1 reads SGHRS; CDR2 reads YFSETQ. This CDR3 has 15 amino acids. Trimming took off 2 bases at V and 5 bases at J, with 16 bases between the two ends. This CDR3 reads CASSFFPGTDYGYTF. The CDR3 coding sequence is TGCGCCAGCAGCTTTTTCCCAGGGACTGATTATGGCTACACCTTC.

The J gene is TRBJ2-3, the V gene TRBV4-3; 9 nucleotides align to TRBD2. V gave up 0 bases and J gave up 5 bases; unmatched junction bases: 9. Per germline, CDR1 LGHNA and CDR2 YSLEER. The CDR3 spans 17 residues. The CDR3 DNA sequence: TGCGCCAGCAGCCAAGAGGGGCGGGGGGGCCATGGAGATACGCAGTATTTT. This encodes CASSQEGRGGHGDTQYF.

The V gene is TRBV7-9, the J gene TRBJ2-4, with D perhaps being TRBD1 or TRBD2 (5 bases each). In germline, CDR1 is SEHNR, CDR2 FQNEAQ (reference sequence). The V and J ends lost 1 base and 5 bases respectively, with 12 bases between them. The CDR3 sequence is 15 residues long. CDR3 nucleotides: TGTGCCAGCAGCTTAGAATGGGACGGACAAAACATTCAGTACTTC. Its protein product is CASSLEWDGQNIQYF.

In its sample, this clonotype was seen many times. This sequence joins TRBV19 and TRBJ1-5; D possibly corresponds to TRBD1 (6 bases). The length of the CDR3 is 15 residues. Germline loops: CDR1 LNHDA, CDR2 SQIVND (reference sequence). V lost 0 bases and J 7 bases, leaving 13 bases between the germline ends. The CDR3 here is CASSIDHQGRQPQHF. The CDR3 nucleotides are TGTGCCAGTAGTATAGATCACCAGGGGAGACAGCCCCAGCATTTT.

This clonotype appeared a few times. The chain carries TRBV11-1 and TRBJ2-1; unclear D gene. V was trimmed by 5 bases and J by 4 bases, leaving 15 bases between them. Germline loops: CDR1 SGHAT, CDR2 FQDESV (reference sequence). This CDR3 is built from 15 residues. DNA for the CDR3: TGTGCCAGCAGCCCCCTCGTCGGTCGTTACAATGAGCAGTTCTTC. Protein product: CASSPLVGRYNEQFF.

The CDR3 DNA follows: TGCGCCAGCAGCCAAGACCTAGCGGTAAACACCGGGGAGCTGTTTTTT. Translated: CASSQDLAVNTGELFF. The rearrangement links TRBV4-3 to TRBJ2-2; 7 nucleotides match TRBD2. CDR1 LGHNA and CDR2 YSLEER come from the germline V gene. This CDR3 contains 16 residues. With V trimmed by 0 bases and J by 2 bases, 3 bases remained unmatched.